What follows describes a single TCR beta chain. The data were obtained in a study of siplizumab effects on memory and regulatory T cells. CDR1 is SGHDN, CDR2 FVKESK, per germline. V shed 0 bases and J shed 7 bases, with 13 bases lying between them. The CDR3 has 15 residues. Libraries were prepared by immunoSEQ multiplex PCR; TCRdb keeps only in-frame clonotypes and omits some of them. The profile shows 100,000 or so clones, 75% to 95% of them singletons. This sequence originates from a human donor in good health. This chain links TRBV14 with TRBJ2-1; D possibly corresponds to TRBD1 (5 bases). Sequenced input: CD4+ T cells sorted from blood. Written as DNA, the CDR3 is TGTGCCAGCAGCCAAGATCCCACAGGAAGGAATGAGCAGTTCTTC. It codes for CASSQDPTGRNEQFF.